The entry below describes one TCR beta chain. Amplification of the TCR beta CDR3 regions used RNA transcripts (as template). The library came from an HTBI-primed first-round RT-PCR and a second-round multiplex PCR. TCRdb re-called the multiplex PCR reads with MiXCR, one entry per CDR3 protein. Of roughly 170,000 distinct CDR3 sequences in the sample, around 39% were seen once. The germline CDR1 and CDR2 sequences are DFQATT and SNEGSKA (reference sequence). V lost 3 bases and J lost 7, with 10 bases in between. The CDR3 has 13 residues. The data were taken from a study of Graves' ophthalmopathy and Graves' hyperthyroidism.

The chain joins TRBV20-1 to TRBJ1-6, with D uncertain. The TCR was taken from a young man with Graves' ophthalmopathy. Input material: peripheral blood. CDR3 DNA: TGCAGTGCTAGCCCTCAGACAAATTCACCCCTCCACTTT. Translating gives CSASPQTNSPLHF.